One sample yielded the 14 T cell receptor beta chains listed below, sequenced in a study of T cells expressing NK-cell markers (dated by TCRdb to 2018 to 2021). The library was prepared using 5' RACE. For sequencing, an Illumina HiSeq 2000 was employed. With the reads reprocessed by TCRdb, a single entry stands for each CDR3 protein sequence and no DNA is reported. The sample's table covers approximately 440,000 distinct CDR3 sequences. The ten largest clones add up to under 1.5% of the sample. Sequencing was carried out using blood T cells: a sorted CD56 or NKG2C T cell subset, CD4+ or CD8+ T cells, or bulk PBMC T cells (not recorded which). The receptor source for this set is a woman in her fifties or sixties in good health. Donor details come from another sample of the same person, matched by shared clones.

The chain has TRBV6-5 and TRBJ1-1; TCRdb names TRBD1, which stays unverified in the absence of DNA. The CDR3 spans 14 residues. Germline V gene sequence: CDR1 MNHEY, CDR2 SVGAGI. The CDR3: CASSYGGGRPEAFF.

CDR3 sequence reads: CASSALAAITGELFF. J is TRBJ2-2 and V is TRBV2; no DNA is available, so the TRBD2 call from TCRdb remains unchecked. Germline V lookup: CDR1 SNHLY, CDR2 FYNNEI. The CDR3 loop spans 15 amino acids.

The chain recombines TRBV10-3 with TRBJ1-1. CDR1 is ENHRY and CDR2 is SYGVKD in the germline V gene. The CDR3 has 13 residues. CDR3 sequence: CAITSGEQNEAFF.

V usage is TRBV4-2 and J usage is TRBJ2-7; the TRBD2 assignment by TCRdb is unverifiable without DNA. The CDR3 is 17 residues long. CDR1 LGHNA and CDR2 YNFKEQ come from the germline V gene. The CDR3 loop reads CASSPGTSGIDYYEQYF.

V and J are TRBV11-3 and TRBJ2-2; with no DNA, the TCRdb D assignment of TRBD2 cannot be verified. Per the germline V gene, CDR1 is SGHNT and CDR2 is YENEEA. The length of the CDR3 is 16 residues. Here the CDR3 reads CASSEGTSFNTGELFF.

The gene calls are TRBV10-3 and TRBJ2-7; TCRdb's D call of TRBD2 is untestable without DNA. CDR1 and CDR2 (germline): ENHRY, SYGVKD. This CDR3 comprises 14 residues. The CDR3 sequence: CAIRETSGSNEQYF.

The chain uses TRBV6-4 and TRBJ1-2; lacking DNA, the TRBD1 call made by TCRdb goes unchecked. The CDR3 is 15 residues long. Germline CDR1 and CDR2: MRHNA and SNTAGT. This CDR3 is CASSLYHQPIYGYTF.

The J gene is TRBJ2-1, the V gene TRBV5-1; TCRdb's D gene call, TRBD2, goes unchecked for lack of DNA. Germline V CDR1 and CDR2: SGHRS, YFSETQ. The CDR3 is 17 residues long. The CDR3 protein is CASSLLSGRVTYNEQFF.

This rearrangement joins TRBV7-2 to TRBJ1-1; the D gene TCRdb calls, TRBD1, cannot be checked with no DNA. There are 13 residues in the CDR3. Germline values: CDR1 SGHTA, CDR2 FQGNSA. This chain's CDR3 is CASSPDSGAEAFF.

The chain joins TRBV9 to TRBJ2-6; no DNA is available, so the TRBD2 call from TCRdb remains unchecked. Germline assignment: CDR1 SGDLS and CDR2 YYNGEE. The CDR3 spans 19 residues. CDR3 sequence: CASSVAQGGRGSGANVLTF.

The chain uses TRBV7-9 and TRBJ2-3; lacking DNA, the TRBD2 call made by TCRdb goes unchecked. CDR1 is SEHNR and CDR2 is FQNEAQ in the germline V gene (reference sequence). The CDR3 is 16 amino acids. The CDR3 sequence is CASSLNSGSAGDTQYF.

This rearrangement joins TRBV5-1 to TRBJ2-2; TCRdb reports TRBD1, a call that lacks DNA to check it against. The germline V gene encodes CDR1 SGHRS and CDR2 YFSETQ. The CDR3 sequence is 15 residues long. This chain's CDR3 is CASSLAASGTGELFF.

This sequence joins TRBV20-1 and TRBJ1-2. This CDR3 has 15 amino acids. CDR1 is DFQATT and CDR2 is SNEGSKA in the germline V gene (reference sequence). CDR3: CSASPGSGQAYGYTF.

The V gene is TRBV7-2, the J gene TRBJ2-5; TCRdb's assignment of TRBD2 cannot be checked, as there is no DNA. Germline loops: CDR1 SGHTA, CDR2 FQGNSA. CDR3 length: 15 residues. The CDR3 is CASSAGLAVQETQYF.